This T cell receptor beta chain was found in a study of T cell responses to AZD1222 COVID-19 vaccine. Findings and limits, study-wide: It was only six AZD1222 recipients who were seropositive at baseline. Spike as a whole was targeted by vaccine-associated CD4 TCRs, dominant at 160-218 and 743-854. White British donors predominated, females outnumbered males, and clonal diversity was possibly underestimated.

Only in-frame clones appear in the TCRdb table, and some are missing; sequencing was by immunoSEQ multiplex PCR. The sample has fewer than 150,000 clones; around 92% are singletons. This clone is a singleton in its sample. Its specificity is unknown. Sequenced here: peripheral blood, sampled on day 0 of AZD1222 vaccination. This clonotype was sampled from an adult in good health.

This CDR3 is CASSPLGQGQFYGYTF. As DNA, the CDR3 is TGTGCCAGCTCACCTCTTGGACAGGGTCAGTTCTATGGCTACACCTTC. The chain employs TRBV18 and TRBJ1-2; the match to TRBD1 covers 8 bases. Germline CDR1 reads KGHSH; CDR2 reads LQKENI. The length of the CDR3 is 16 residues. With V trimmed by 3 bases and J by 4 bases, 10 bases remained unmatched.